The 23 T cell receptor beta chains given below trace back to one sample, sequenced in a study of T cell repertoires in cytomegalovirus infection. TCRdb analysed the reads with MiXCR anew, one entry per CDR3 protein. The data show roughly 570,000 distinct CDR3 sequences, about 40% seen once. Their antigens remain unidentified. This specimen consisted of cultured PBMCs, obtained from culture after CMV antigen stimulation. The receptors were sampled from a human donor in good health (CMV status not recorded). Some clones in this sample may be carry-over from other donors' samples.

In this sample, this clonotype turned up a few times. This chain uses TRBV28 with TRBJ2-2, with 9 positions matching TRBD2. The CDR3 consists of 15 residues. V lost 8 bases to trimming and J lost 1 base; unmatched junction nucleotides: 5. Germline loops: CDR1 MDHEN, CDR2 SYDVKM. The CDR3 protein is CASCSSGVNTGELFF. The DNA for the CDR3 is TGTGCCAGCTGCTCTAGCGGGGTGAACACCGGGGAGCTGTTTTTT.

In its sample, this clonotype was seen a few times. This chain uses TRBV6-2 or TRBV6-3 with TRBJ1-1, with D perhaps TRBD1 (6 bases). There are 15 residues in the CDR3. V lost 0 bases, J lost 4 bases, and 12 bases lay in between. The germline V gene encodes CDR1 MNHEY and CDR2 SVGEGT. The CDR3: CASSYSPGAGTEAFF. The CDR3 DNA reads as TGTGCCAGCAGTTACTCCCCGGGGGCGGGCACTGAAGCTTTCTTT.

About this clonotype itself: The missing conserved phenylalanine or tryptophan at the end of this CDR3 makes a read error likely. This sequence joins TRBV11-2 and TRBJ1-6; D unresolved. V shed 0 bases and J shed 7 bases, with 4 bases lying between them. The CDR3 covers 13 residues. CDR1 is SGHAT and CDR2 is FQNNGV in the germline V gene. The CDR3 DNA reads TGTGCCAGCAGCTTAGACAGAAATTCACCCCTCCACTCT. The encoded protein is CASSLDRNSPLHS.

This clonotype was seen a handful of times. The gene calls are TRBV6-6 and TRBJ1-3; no clear D gene. The germline gives CDR1 MNHNY, CDR2 SVGAGI (reference sequence). Between the trimmed V and J ends, which lost 3 bases and 1 base, there was a span of 7 bases. The CDR3 runs 14 residues. Here the CDR3 reads CASSYKGSGNTIYF. DNA for the CDR3: TGTGCCAGCAGTTATAAAGGGTCTGGAAACACCATATATTTT.

This clonotype was seen only a few times. J is TRBJ2-3 and V is TRBV7-6; 10 nucleotides agree with TRBD2. Germline CDR1 and CDR2: SGHVS and FNYEAQ. J gave up 4 bases and V 4 bases, and 5 bases lay outside the gene matches. The CDR3 extends over 15 amino acids. In nucleotides, the CDR3 is TGTGCCAGCAGCTCCAGCGGGGGGGCTGCAGATACGCAGTATTTT. This translates into CASSSSGGAADTQYF.

The genes are TRBV28 and TRBJ2-7; 7 bases agree with TRBD1. The V and J ends lost 6 bases and 2 bases, in that order; junction bases with no gene match: 7. CDR1 is MDHEN, CDR2 SYDVKM, per germline. The CDR3 length is 14 residues. CDR3 in DNA: TGTGCCAGCAGGTTGACAGGGTTGGCCTACGAGCAGTACTTC. This gives the protein CASRLTGLAYEQYF.

This clonotype was seen repeatedly, ten times or more. The CDR3 here is CASSLGPPGQYSNQPQHF. The CDR3 DNA reads as TGTGCCAGCAGCTTGGGGCCTCCGGGACAGTATAGCAATCAGCCCCAGCATTTT. The V call is TRBV7-2, the J call TRBJ1-5; 7 bases line up with TRBD1. CDR3 size: 18 residues. V lost 3 bases to trimming and J lost 0 bases; unmatched junction nucleotides: 11. Germline V lookup: CDR1 SGHTA, CDR2 FQGNSA.

This clonotype was found a few times. This rearrangement joins TRBV7-2 to TRBJ1-1; D is perhaps TRBD1 (6 bases). This CDR3 has 16 residues. Germline CDR1 is SGHTA and CDR2 is FQGNSA. V lost 2 bases and J 11 bases, leaving 24 bases between the germline ends. CDR3 nucleotide sequence: TGTGCCAGCAGCTTATACGGGGGCCCGCGTGTAATCGAGGCTTTCTTT. Protein product: CASSLYGGPRVIEAFF.

The rearrangement joins TRBV7-8 to TRBJ2-5; D possibly corresponds to TRBD2 (7 bases). V shed 5 bases and J shed 4 bases, with 17 bases lying between them. Germline CDR1 SGHVS, CDR2 FQNEAQ. The CDR3 is 15 amino acids. CDR3 DNA: TGTGCCAGCAGCCAGGGGAGGGGCCTCGGAGAGACCCAGTACTTC. It is translated as CASSQGRGLGETQYF.

The V and J genes are TRBV25-1 and TRBJ2-1; D is perhaps TRBD2 (6 bases). Germline CDR1 reads MGHDK; CDR2 reads SYGVNS. V was cut by 7 bases and J by 0 bases, with 16 bases left in between. The CDR3 length is 16 residues. The CDR3 DNA reads TGTGCCAGCACCCGGACTCGGGGGAGCTCCTACAATGAGCAGTTCTTC. Protein: CASTRTRGSSYNEQFF.

This rearrangement joins TRBV4-1 to TRBJ2-5; 8 positions agree with TRBD2. Trimming took 4 bases from V and 2 from J; bases not matched to a gene: 6. The CDR3 sequence is 15 residues long. Germline assignment: CDR1 MGHRA and CDR2 YSYEKL. The CDR3: CASSPSTSGQETQYF. As DNA, the CDR3 is TGCGCCAGCAGCCCGTCCACTAGCGGACAAGAGACCCAGTACTTC.

The chain recombines TRBV7-9 with TRBJ1-3; no definite D call. Between the trimmed V and J ends, which lost 5 bases and 0 bases, there was a span of 17 bases. The V gene's germline CDR1 is SEHNR and CDR2 FQNEAQ (reference sequence). This CDR3 is built from 17 residues. The CDR3 sequence is CASSRLVAQHSGNTIYF. In DNA, the CDR3 is TGTGCCAGCAGCCGCCTGGTTGCCCAACACTCTGGAAACACCATATATTTT.

The CDR3 coding sequence is TGTGCCAGCTACCAAAGGGACAGACTAGATGGCTACACCTTC. Translation: CASYQRDRLDGYTF. The chain carries TRBV28 and TRBJ1-2; TRBD1 agrees at 7 bases. This CDR3 spans 14 amino acids. Germline-derived CDR1 and CDR2 are MDHEN and SYDVKM. Trimming removed 8 bases from V and 6 bases from J; junction bases left unmatched: 12.

CDR3 bases: TGTGCCAGCAGCGTAGAGGGAGGAGCAGGGGAGACCCAGTACTTC. Its protein product is CASSVEGGAGETQYF. This sequence joins TRBV9 and TRBJ2-5; a possible D gene is TRBD2 (6 bases). CDR1 is SGDLS, CDR2 YYNGEE, per germline. CDR3 length: 15 residues. Trimming pared 0 bases from V and 5 bases from J, leaving 14 bases between.

The gene calls are TRBV7-3 and TRBJ1-2, with D possibly being TRBD1 (5 bases). This CDR3 region has 14 residues. Trimming stripped 5 bases from V and 6 bases from J, with 16 bases between. Germline V gene data show CDR1 as SGHTA and CDR2 as FQGTGA. The CDR3 loop reads CASSHSGGKDGYTF. For the CDR3, the DNA is TGTGCCAGCAGCCACTCGGGGGGTAAGGATGGCTACACCTTC.

The chain is built from TRBV2 and TRBJ2-1; 12 bases align to TRBD2. The CDR3 consists of 16 residues. The germline V gene encodes CDR1 SNHLY and CDR2 FYNNEI. J gave up 5 bases and V 2 bases, and 4 bases lay outside the gene matches. The CDR3 sequence is CASSESGLAGHNEQFF. The CDR3 DNA sequence: TGTGCCAGCAGTGAATCCGGACTAGCGGGACACAATGAGCAGTTCTTC.

This sequence joins TRBV7-2 and TRBJ2-5; 9 nucleotides align to TRBD2. The germline CDR1 and CDR2 sequences are SGHTA and FQGNSA. The CDR3 totals 17 residues. V was clipped by 5 bases and J by 5 bases; unmatched bases: 15. The CDR3 loop is CASSAPLGGGARETQYF. In DNA form, the CDR3 reads TGTGCCAGCAGCGCGCCCCTGGGCGGGGGGGCTCGGGAGACCCAGTACTTC.

This chain links TRBV7-2 with TRBJ2-5, with D possibly being TRBD2 (5 bases). The V and J ends lost 6 bases and 5 bases respectively, with 25 bases between them. CDR3 length: 17 amino acids. CDR1 SGHTA and CDR2 FQGNSA come from the germline V gene. Here the CDR3 reads CASSSEAGLTSMETQYF. The CDR3 nucleotides read TGTGCCAGCAGTTCCGAGGCGGGTCTCACCTCAATGGAGACCCAGTACTTC.

For this clonotype: A much more abundant neighbour one base away suggests this may be a read error. The chain has TRBV28 and TRBJ1-3; D call uncertain. The CDR3 runs 13 residues. Germline-derived CDR1 and CDR2 are MDHEN and SYDVKM. Trimming shortened V by 6 bases and J by 0 bases, and 6 bases separated the two germline ends. CDR3 region: CASRMSSGNTIYF. CDR3 sequence (DNA): TGTGCCAGCAGGATGAGCTCTGGAAACACCATATATTTT.

The chain carries TRBV7-2 and TRBJ2-7; D is perhaps TRBD1 (5 bases). Germline lookup yields CDR1 SGHTA and CDR2 FQGNSA. V lost 3 bases and J lost 5, with 14 bases in between. The CDR3 runs to 14 residues. In DNA form, the CDR3 reads TGTGCCAGCAGCTTGACTCTTAGGGGCCACGAGCAGTACTTC. Protein: CASSLTLRGHEQYF.

This clonotype turned up a few times. This sequence joins TRBV6-6 and TRBJ2-3; 7 nucleotides line up with TRBD2. CDR1 is MNHNY and CDR2 is SVGAGI in the germline V gene (reference sequence). The CDR3 contains 20 residues. The junction had 16 bases not matched to a gene; V was cut back by 0 bases and J by 1 base. The CDR3 loop is CASSYSTSGATRWGTDTQYF. DNA for the CDR3: TGTGCCAGCAGTTACTCGACAAGCGGGGCCACTCGATGGGGCACAGATACGCAGTATTTT.

This clonotype was detected a few times. CDR3 nucleotides: TGTGCCAGCAGCGAGCATTCCTACGAGCAGTACTTC. It yields the protein CASSEHSYEQYF. The chain employs TRBV5-5 and TRBJ2-7; no firm D call. V shed 4 bases and J shed 1 base, with 6 bases lying between them. The germline V gene encodes CDR1 SGHKS and CDR2 YYEKEE (reference sequence). The CDR3 consists of 12 residues.

This clonotype has only a few counts. This chain uses TRBV7-9 with TRBJ2-1; TRBD2 aligns across 11 bases. The germline V gene has CDR1 SEHNR and CDR2 FQNEAQ (reference sequence). With V trimmed by 3 bases and J by 3 bases, 7 bases remained unmatched. This CDR3 is 17 amino acids long. The CDR3 loop is CASSFPLSGRDYNEQFF. CDR3 DNA: TGTGCCAGCAGCTTCCCCCTTAGCGGGAGGGACTACAATGAGCAGTTCTTC.